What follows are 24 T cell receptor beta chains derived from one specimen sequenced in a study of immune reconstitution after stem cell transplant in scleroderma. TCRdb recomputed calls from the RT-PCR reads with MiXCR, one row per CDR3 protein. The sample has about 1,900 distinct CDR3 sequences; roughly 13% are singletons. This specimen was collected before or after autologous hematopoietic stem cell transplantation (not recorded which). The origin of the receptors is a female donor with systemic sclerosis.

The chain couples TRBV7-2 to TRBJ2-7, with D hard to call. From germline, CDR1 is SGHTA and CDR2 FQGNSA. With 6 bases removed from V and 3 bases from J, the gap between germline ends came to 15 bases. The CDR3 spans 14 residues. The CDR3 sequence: CASSPIDPLYEQYF. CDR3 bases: TGTGCCAGCAGTCCAATAGATCCCCTCTACGAGCAGTACTTC.

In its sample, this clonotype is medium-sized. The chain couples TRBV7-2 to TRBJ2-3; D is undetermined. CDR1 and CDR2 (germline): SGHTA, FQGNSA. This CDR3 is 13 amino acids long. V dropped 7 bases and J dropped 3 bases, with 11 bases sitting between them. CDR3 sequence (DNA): TGTGCCAGCACCTTTTTCGGGACAGATACGCAGTATTTT. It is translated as CASTFFGTDTQYF.

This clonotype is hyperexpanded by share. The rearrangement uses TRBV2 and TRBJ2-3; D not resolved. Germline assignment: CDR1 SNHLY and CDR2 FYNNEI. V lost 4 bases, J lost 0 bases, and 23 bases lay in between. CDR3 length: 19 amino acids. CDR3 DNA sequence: TGTGCCAGCAGTGCCCTATGGCCCCCGCAGCGCCGAAGCACAGATACGCAGTATTTT. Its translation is CASSALWPPQRRSTDTQYF.

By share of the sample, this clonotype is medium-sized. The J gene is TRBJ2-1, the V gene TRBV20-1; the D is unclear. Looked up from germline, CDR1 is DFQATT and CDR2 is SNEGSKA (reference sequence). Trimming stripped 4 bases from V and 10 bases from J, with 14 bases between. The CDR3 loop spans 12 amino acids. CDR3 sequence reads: CSAIRPGGEQFF. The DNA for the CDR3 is TGCAGTGCTATCCGACCAGGCGGCGAGCAGTTCTTC.

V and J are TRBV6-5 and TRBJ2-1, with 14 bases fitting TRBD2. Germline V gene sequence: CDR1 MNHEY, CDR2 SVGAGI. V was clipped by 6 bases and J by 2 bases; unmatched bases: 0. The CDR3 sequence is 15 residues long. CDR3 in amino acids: CASRTSGRAYNEQFF. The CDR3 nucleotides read TGTGCCAGCAGGACTAGCGGGAGGGCCTACAATGAGCAGTTCTTC.

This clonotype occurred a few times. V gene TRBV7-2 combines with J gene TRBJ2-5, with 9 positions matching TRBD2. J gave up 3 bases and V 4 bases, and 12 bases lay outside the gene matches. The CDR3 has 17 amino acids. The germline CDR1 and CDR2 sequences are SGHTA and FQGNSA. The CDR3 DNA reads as TGTGCCAGCAGCTCGTACCTTGGGGCGGGGGGGGAAGAGACCCAGTACTTC. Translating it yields CASSSYLGAGGEETQYF.

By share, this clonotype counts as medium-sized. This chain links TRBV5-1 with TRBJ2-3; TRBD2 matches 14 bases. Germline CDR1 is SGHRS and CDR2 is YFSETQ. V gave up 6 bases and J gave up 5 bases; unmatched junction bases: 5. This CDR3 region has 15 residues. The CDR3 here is CASTTSGGAVDTQYF. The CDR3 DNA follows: TGCGCCAGCACGACTAGCGGGGGGGCCGTAGATACGCAGTATTTT.

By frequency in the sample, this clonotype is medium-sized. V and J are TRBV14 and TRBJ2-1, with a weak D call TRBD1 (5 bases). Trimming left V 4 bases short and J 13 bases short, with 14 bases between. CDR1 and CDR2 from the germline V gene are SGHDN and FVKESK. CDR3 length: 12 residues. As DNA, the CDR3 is TGTGCCAGCAGCCCGAAAGGGGCCCGACAGTTCTTC. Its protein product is CASSPKGARQFF.

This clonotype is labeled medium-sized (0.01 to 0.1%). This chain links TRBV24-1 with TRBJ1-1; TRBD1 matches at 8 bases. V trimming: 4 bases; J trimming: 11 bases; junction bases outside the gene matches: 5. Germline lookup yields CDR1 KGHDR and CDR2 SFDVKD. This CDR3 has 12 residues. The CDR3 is CATSERTGPAFF. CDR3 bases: TGTGCCACCAGTGAACGGACAGGGCCCGCTTTCTTT.

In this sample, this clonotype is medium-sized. The CDR3 bases are TGTGCCAGCAGTTACTCGACGTGGGACAGAGAGACCCAGTACTTC. Protein product: CASSYSTWDRETQYF. The chain carries TRBV6-5 and TRBJ2-5; 7 nucleotides match TRBD1. Trimming cost V 0 bases and J 4 bases; bases outside gene matches: 5. The CDR3 has 15 residues. Germline CDR1 MNHEY, CDR2 SVGAGI.

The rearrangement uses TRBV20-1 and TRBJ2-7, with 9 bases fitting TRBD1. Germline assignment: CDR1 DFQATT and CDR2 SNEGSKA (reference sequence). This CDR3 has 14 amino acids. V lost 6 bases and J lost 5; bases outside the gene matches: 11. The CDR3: CSAPPQGAFNEQYF. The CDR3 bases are TGCAGTGCGCCCCCACAGGGGGCTTTCAACGAGCAGTACTTC.

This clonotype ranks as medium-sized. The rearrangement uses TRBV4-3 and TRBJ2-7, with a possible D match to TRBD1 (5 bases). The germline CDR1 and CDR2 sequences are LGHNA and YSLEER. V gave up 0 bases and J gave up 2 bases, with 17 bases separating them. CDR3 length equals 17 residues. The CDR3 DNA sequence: TGCGCCAGCAGCCAAGAATGGGCAGACAGACCTGCCTACGAGCAGTACTTC. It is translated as CASSQEWADRPAYEQYF.

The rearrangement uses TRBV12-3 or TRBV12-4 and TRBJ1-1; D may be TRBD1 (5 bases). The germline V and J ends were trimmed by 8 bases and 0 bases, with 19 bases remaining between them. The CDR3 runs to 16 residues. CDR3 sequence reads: CASSLGQLTMNTEAFF. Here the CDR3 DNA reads TGTGCCAGCTCTCTTGGACAACTAACCATGAACACTGAAGCTTTCTTT.

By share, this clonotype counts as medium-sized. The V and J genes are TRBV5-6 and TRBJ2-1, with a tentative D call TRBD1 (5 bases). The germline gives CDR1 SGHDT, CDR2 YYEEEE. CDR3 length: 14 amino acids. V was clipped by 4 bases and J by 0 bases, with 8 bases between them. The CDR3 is CASSQDSSYNEQFF. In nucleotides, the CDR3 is TGTGCCAGCAGCCAAGACAGCTCCTACAATGAGCAGTTCTTC.

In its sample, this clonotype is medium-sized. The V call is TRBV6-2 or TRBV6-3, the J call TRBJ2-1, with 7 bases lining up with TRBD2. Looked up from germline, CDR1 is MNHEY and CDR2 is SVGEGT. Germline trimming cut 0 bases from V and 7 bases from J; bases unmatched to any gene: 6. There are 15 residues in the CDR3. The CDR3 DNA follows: TGTGCCAGCAGTTACTCGGGGGGGATCAGAAATGAGCAGTTCTTC. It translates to CASSYSGGIRNEQFF.

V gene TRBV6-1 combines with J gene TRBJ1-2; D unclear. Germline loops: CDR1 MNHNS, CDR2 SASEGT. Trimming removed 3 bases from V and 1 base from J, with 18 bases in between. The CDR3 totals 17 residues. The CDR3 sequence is CASSDHIWEKINYGYTF. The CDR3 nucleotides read TGTGCCAGCAGTGATCATATCTGGGAGAAGATTAACTATGGCTACACCTTC.

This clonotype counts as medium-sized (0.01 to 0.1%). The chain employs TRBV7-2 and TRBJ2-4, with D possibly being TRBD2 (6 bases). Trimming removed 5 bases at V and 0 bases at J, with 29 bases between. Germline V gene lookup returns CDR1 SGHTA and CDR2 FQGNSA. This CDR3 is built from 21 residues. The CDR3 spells CASSTGLFGGLPTLAKNIQYF. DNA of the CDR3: TGTGCCAGCAGCACGGGGTTGTTCGGGGGACTCCCAACCCTAGCCAAAAACATTCAGTACTTC.

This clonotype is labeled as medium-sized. The CDR3 DNA sequence: TGTGCCACCAGCAGAGTTTGGGGGACCGGGGAGCTGTTTTTT. Translating it yields CATSRVWGTGELFF. The gene calls are TRBV15 and TRBJ2-2; tentatively, D is TRBD1 or TRBD2 (5 bases each). In germline, CDR1 is LNHNV, CDR2 YYDKDF (reference sequence). Trimming pared 1 base from V and 5 bases from J, leaving 8 bases between. The CDR3 sequence is 14 residues long.

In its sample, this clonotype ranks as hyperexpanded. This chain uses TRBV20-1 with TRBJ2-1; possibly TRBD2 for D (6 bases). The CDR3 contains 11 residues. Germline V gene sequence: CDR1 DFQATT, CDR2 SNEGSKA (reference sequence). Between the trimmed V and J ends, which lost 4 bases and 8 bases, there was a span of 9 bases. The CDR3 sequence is CSATLADEQFF. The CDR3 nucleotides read TGCAGTGCTACCTTAGCGGATGAGCAGTTCTTC.

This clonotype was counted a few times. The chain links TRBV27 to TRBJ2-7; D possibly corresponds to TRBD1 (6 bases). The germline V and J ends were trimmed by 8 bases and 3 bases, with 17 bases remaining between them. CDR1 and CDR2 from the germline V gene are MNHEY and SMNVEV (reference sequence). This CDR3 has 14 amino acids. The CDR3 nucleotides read TGTGCCAGCCGTTGGGGGCCCGCCGTCTACGAGCAGTACTTC. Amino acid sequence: CASRWGPAVYEQYF.

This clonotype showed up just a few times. The CDR3 sequence is CASSYSRQGTHEQYF. DNA for the CDR3: TGTGCCAGCAGTTACTCGAGGCAGGGCACGCACGAGCAGTACTTC. V and J are TRBV6-5 and TRBJ2-7; tentative D call: TRBD1 (5 bases). The CDR3 runs 15 residues. V was clipped by 0 bases and J by 5 bases, with 14 bases between them. The germline CDR1 and CDR2 sequences are MNHEY and SVGAGI.

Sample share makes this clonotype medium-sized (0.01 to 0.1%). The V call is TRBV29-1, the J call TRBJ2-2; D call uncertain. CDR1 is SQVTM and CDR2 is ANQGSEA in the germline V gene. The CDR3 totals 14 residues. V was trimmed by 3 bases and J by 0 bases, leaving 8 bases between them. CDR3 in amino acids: CSVDGLSNTGELFF. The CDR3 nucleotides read TGCAGCGTTGACGGTCTATCGAACACCGGGGAGCTGTTTTTT.

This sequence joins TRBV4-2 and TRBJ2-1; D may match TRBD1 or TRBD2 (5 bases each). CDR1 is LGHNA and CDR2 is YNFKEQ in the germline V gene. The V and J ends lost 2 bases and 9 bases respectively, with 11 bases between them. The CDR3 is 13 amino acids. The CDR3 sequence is CASSQPPGTEQFF. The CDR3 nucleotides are TGTGCCAGCAGCCAACCCCCAGGGACTGAGCAGTTCTTC.

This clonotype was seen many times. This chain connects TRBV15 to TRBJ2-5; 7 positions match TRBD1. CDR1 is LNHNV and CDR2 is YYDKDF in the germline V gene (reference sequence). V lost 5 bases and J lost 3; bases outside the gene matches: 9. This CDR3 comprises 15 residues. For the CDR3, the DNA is TGTGCCACCAGCGATCATAAGACAGGGAAAGAGACCCAGTACTTC. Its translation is CATSDHKTGKETQYF.